This T cell receptor (beta chain) was identified in a study of shared clonotypes between healthy human individuals. Note on this clone: Its antigen is not identified. Other DNA sequences within the sample encode an identical CDR3.

Findings of the study overall: The low donor count limited represented genetic and exposure-history diversity.

With 4 bases removed from V and 4 bases from J, the gap between germline ends came to 11 bases. CDR3 length: 13 amino acids. CDR1 is SGDLS, CDR2 YYNGEE, per germline. Using immunoSEQ multiplex PCR, the repertoire was profiled, and TCRdb retains in-frame clones only, with some absent. The table records 2 million to 3 million clones, approximately 93% of them present only once. The chain couples TRBV9 to TRBJ1-2; no reliable D call. Sequencing was carried out using naive CD4+ T cells from PBMCs. Specified subset: CD45RA+ positively selected. This TCR was recovered from a man younger than 35 in good health. Some clones in this sample may be carry-over from other donors' samples. The CDR3 DNA is TGTGCCAGCAGCCCGGACGGCACCTATGGCTACACCTTC. This encodes CASSPDGTYGYTF.